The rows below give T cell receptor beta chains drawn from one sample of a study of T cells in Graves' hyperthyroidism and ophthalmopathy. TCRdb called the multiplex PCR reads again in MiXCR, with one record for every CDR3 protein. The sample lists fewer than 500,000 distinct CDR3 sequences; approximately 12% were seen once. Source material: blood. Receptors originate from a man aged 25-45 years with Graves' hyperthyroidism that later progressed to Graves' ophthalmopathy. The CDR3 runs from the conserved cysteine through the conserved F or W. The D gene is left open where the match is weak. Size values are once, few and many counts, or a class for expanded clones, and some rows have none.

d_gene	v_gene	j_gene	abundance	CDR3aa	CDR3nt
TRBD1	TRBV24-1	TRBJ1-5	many	CATSEAGGLGNQPQHF	TGTGCCACCAGTGAAGCAGGGGGCTTGGGCAATCAGCCCCAGCATTTT
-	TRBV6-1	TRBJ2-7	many	CASRGRAYEQYF	TGTGCCAGCAGAGGCCGAGCCTACGAGCAGTACTTC
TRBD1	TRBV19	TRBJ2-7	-	CASSMSQGSYEQYF	TGTGCCAGTAGTATGTCACAGGGGTCCTACGAGCAGTACTTC
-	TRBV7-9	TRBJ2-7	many	CASSGISYEQYF	TGTGCCAGCAGCGGGATCTCCTACGAGCAGTACTTC
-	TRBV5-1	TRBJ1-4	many	CASSLEGANEKLFF	TGCGCCAGCAGCTTGGAAGGGGCTAATGAAAAACTGTTTTTT
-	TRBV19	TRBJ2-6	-	CASSIRGSRRISGANVLTF	TGTGCCAGTAGTATTAGAGGTTCGAGGCGTATCTCTGGGGCCAACGTCCTGACTTTC
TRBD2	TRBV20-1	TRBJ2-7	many	CSAIGRGGIYEQYF	TGCAGTGCAATCGGACGGGGAGGGATCTACGAGCAGTACTTC
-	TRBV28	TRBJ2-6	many	CASSLASSGANVLTF	TGTGCCAGCAGTCTTGCAAGCTCTGGGGCCAACGTCCTGACTTTC
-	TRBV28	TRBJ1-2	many	CASSLATGHGYGYTF	TGTGCCAGCAGTTTAGCCACAGGGCATGGCTATGGCTACACCTTC
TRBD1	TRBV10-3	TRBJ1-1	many	CATKQGIDTEAFF	TGTGCCACCAAACAGGGGATAGACACTGAAGCTTTCTTT